These 30 T cell receptor beta chains originate from one sample sequenced in a study of CD8+ T cells in alopecia areata. Sequencing used cDNA as its template, made by extracting RNA and reverse transcribing it. Only in-frame clones appear in the TCRdb table, and some are missing; sequencing was by immunoSEQ multiplex PCR. The sample holds about 97,000 clones, roughly 41% seen once. The material sequenced was CD4+ T cells sorted from blood. The receptors shown here come from a human donor with alopecia areata.

The CDR3 DNA reads as TGTGCCAGCAGCCGTCGGGGGACCCAAGAGACCCAGTACTTC. This sequence encodes CASSRRGTQETQYF. The chain couples TRBV11-1 to TRBJ2-5, with a possible D match to TRBD2 (6 bases). From germline, CDR1 is SGHAT and CDR2 FQDESV (reference sequence). V was cut by 5 bases and J by 1 base, with 11 bases left in between. This CDR3 is built from 14 residues.

This clone was found a few times. The chain has TRBV6-4 and TRBJ1-6; tentatively, D is TRBD1 (6 bases). Trimming took off 3 bases at V and 9 bases at J, with 9 bases between the two ends. Germline V CDR1 and CDR2: MRHNA, SNTAGT. The CDR3 spans 13 residues. The CDR3 nucleotides are TGTGCCAGCAGTGAAACAGGGTCTTCACCCCTCCACTTT. Amino acid sequence: CASSETGSSPLHF.

The chain recombines TRBV29-1 with TRBJ2-7; 12 bases line up with TRBD2. With 6 bases clipped from V and 6 bases from J, the junction kept 6 bases outside the gene matches. Germline-derived CDR1 and CDR2 are SQVTM and ANQGSEA. This CDR3 has 13 amino acids. CDR3 residues: CSVVTSGSGEQYF. CDR3 bases: TGCAGCGTGGTGACTAGCGGGAGTGGCGAGCAGTACTTC.

This clone was detected only a few times. The chain joins TRBV7-2 to TRBJ2-1, with TRBD2 matching over 7 bases. The length of the CDR3 is 17 residues. Losses at the gene ends were 3 bases for V and 0 bases for J; bases not matched to a gene: 8. Germline V gene data show CDR1 as SGHTA and CDR2 as FQGNSA. CDR3 in amino acids: CASSFRRGGISYNEQFF. CDR3 in DNA: TGTGCCAGCAGCTTCCGGCGGGGAGGGATCTCCTACAATGAGCAGTTCTTC. Complete variable domain (other parts from reference TRBV7-2 and TRBJ2-1): GAGVSQSPSNKVTEKGKDVELRCDPISGHTALYWYRQSLGQGLEFLIYFQGNSAPDKSGLPSDRFSAERTGGSVSTLTIQRTQQEDSAVYLCASSFRRGGISYNEQFFGPGTRLTVL.

Comments on this clone: The junction departs from the called germline gene at one end, perhaps through a read error. V is TRBV10-2 and J is TRBJ1-2; 10 bases are a match to TRBD1. Germline-derived CDR1 and CDR2 are WSHSY and SAAADI. The CDR3 is made up of 14 amino acids. CDR3 sequence (DNA): TGTGCCAGCAGTACCGGACAGGGGGGGTATGGCTACACCTTC. Translating gives CASSTGQGGYGYTF.

In nucleotides, the CDR3 is TGTGCCAGCAGCCAAGAGCTTAACACTGAAGCTTTCTTT. Its translation: CASSQELNTEAFF. The chain recombines TRBV14 with TRBJ1-1; D is undetermined. The CDR3 sequence is 13 residues long. Looked up from germline, CDR1 is SGHDN and CDR2 is FVKESK. V was trimmed by 0 bases and J by 2 bases, leaving 4 bases between them.

This chain links TRBV14 with TRBJ2-2; possibly TRBD1 for D (5 bases). This CDR3 region has 16 residues. CDR1 and CDR2 (germline): SGHDN, FVKESK. Trimming pared 3 bases from V and 7 bases from J, leaving 18 bases between. The CDR3 DNA sequence: TGTGCCAGCAGCCAGGAAGCACGATTAAGGGGCGGGGAGCTGTTTTTT. Protein sequence: CASSQEARLRGGELFF.

The chain combines TRBV15 with TRBJ2-1; D gene ambiguous. The CDR3 totals 14 residues. Germline CDR1 and CDR2: LNHNV and YYDKDF (reference sequence). V was pared by 1 base and J by 2 bases, with 6 bases between. The CDR3 bases are TGTGCCACCAGCAGAGGGTCGGCCTACAATGAGCAGTTCTTC. This codes for CATSRGSAYNEQFF.

This clone was seen only a few times. The CDR3 nucleotides read TGTGCCTGGAGTGTGGGGCTTTCTGGAAACACCATATATTTT. Translating gives CAWSVGLSGNTIYF. The chain couples TRBV30 to TRBJ1-3; perhaps TRBD1 as D (5 bases). The CDR3 is 14 residues long. CDR1 and CDR2 (germline): GTSNPN, SVGIG (reference sequence). Between the trimmed V and J ends, which lost 0 bases and 1 base, there was a span of 7 bases.

The J gene is TRBJ1-2, the V gene TRBV6-6; no clear D. V was cut by 4 bases and J by 5 bases, with 8 bases left in between. Germline loops: CDR1 MNHNY, CDR2 SVGAGI (reference sequence). The CDR3 totals 12 residues. The CDR3 region is CASSSKGYGYTF. In DNA, the CDR3 is TGTGCCAGCAGTTCGAAGGGATATGGCTACACCTTC.

The chain couples TRBV5-1 to TRBJ2-1, with TRBD1 matching 7 bases. Per germline, CDR1 SGHRS and CDR2 YFSETQ. V lost 4 bases, J lost 2 bases, and 6 bases stayed unmatched. This CDR3 region has 15 residues. The CDR3 coding sequence is TGCGCCAGCAGCACTCGACAGGGTGCCTACAATGAGCAGTTCTTC. This gives the protein CASSTRQGAYNEQFF.

V is TRBV30 and J is TRBJ1-3; no clear D. V was cut by 4 bases and J by 2 bases, with 9 bases left in between. CDR1 is GTSNPN, CDR2 SVGIG, per germline (reference sequence). This CDR3 spans 13 amino acids. CDR3 region: CAWTPGPGNTIYF. In DNA, the CDR3 is TGTGCCTGGACCCCTGGGCCTGGAAACACCATATATTTT.

The rearrangement links TRBV30 to TRBJ2-3; D remains unclear. CDR1 and CDR2 from the germline V gene are GTSNPN and SVGIG (reference sequence). This CDR3 is built from 15 residues. V was clipped by 0 bases and J by 3 bases, with 13 bases between them. CDR3 sequence: CAWSVRVSETDTQYF. The CDR3 bases are TGTGCCTGGAGTGTACGAGTGTCGGAGACAGATACGCAGTATTTT.

The chain carries TRBV28 and TRBJ2-1; D may match TRBD1 or TRBD2 (5 bases each). Germline-derived CDR1 and CDR2 are MDHEN and SYDVKM. V was cut by 5 bases and J by 10 bases, with 21 bases left in between. CDR3 size: 15 residues. CDR3 in amino acids: CASSPSGTPLMEQFF. CDR3 DNA: TGTGCCAGCAGTCCCTCCGGGACGCCCTTAATGGAGCAGTTCTTC. Full variable domain (missing parts from reference TRBV28 and TRBJ2-1): DVKVTQSSRYLVKRTGEKVFLECVQDMDHENMFWYRQDPGLGLRLIYFSYDVKMKEKGDIPEGYSVSREKKERFSLILESASTNQTSMYLCASSPSGTPLMEQFFGPGTRLTVL.

This sequence joins TRBV2 and TRBJ2-7; TRBD2 aligns across 7 bases. The J segment lost 6 bases and the V segment lost 4 bases, leaving 15 bases of the junction unmatched. Germline CDR1 and CDR2: SNHLY and FYNNEI. This CDR3 contains 16 residues. CDR3 residues: CASSVSRTSFIAEQYF. The CDR3 DNA is TGTGCCAGCAGTGTGAGCCGGACTAGTTTCATCGCCGAGCAGTACTTC.

This sequence joins TRBV5-1 and TRBJ2-7; D call uncertain. The germline V gene has CDR1 SGHRS and CDR2 YFSETQ. This CDR3 comprises 12 residues. Deletions cut 4 bases from V and 0 bases from J, with 5 bases between. The CDR3 DNA sequence: TGCGCCAGCAGCCTTATCTCCTACGAGCAGTACTTC. Protein sequence: CASSLISYEQYF.

The V and J genes are TRBV5-1 and TRBJ2-3; D ambiguous. Germline assignment: CDR1 SGHRS and CDR2 YFSETQ. The CDR3 spans 15 residues. V dropped 5 bases and J dropped 3 bases, with 16 bases sitting between them. DNA for the CDR3: TGCGCCAGCAGTAGTTCATCGCCTCATACAGATACGCAGTATTTT. Residues: CASSSSSPHTDTQYF. Looking up the rest from reference TRBV5-1 and TRBJ2-3 gives the full variable domain: KAGVTQTPRYLIKTRGQQVTLSCSPISGHRSVSWYQQTPGQGLQFLFEYFSETQRNKGNFPGRFSGRQFSNSRSEMNVSTLELGDSALYLCASSSSSPHTDTQYFGPGTRLTVL.

A few counts support this clone. The V call is TRBV7-9, the J call TRBJ2-3, with 9 nucleotides matching TRBD1. V was clipped by 8 bases and J by 2 bases; unmatched bases: 8. Germline V gene lookup returns CDR1 SEHNR and CDR2 FQNEAQ (reference sequence). The CDR3 runs to 15 residues. The CDR3 loop reads CASRSDRGYTDTQYF. The CDR3 DNA is TGTGCCAGCCGATCGGACAGGGGTTACACAGATACGCAGTATTTT.

This rearrangement joins TRBV18 to TRBJ2-3; no firm D call. The V and J ends lost 3 bases and 0 bases respectively, with 10 bases between them. Germline V gene sequence: CDR1 KGHSH, CDR2 LQKENI. CDR3 length: 15 residues. DNA for the CDR3: TGTGCCAGCTCACCCGAACTGCTCAGCACAGATACGCAGTATTTT. It specifies CASSPELLSTDTQYF.

V is TRBV29-1 and J is TRBJ2-6; tentative D call: TRBD1 (5 bases). Looked up from germline, CDR1 is SQVTM and CDR2 is ANQGSEA. V dropped 1 base and J dropped 2 bases, with 12 bases sitting between them. The CDR3 extends over 16 amino acids. The CDR3 DNA is TGCAGCGTTGAAGTTAGGGGTTGGGCTGGGGCCAACGTCCTGACTTTC. Encoded protein: CSVEVRGWAGANVLTF.

The chain links TRBV29-1 to TRBJ2-3; TRBD1 matches 10 bases. Germline V gives CDR1 SQVTM, CDR2 ANQGSEA. V lost 7 bases and J lost 3; bases outside the gene matches: 10. The CDR3 length is 15 residues. CDR3 in DNA: TGCAGCGCAACAACCGGGACAGGGGAAACAGATACGCAGTATTTT. Its translation is CSATTGTGETDTQYF.

This clone was observed a handful of times. J is TRBJ1-5 and V is TRBV27; TRBD1 is a possible D gene (5 bases). The CDR3 contains 17 residues. Trimming took 1 base from V and 6 from J, leaving 19 bases between them. Germline-derived CDR1 and CDR2 are MNHEY and SMNVEV (reference sequence). The CDR3 region has the DNA TGTGCCAGCAGTTTATTATCTGTGCCAGGGTTGATTCAGCCCCAGCATTTT. It encodes CASSLLSVPGLIQPQHF.

This clone was observed at least ten times. The V gene is TRBV28, the J gene TRBJ2-5; unclear D gene. The CDR3 is 12 amino acids. The V gene lost 3 bases and the J gene lost 9 bases, with 11 bases spanning the gap. Per germline, CDR1 MDHEN and CDR2 SYDVKM. The CDR3 loop is CASSFRRGAQYF. The CDR3 nucleotides read TGTGCCAGCAGTTTTCGACGTGGGGCCCAGTACTTC.

This clone was observed a single time. The chain combines TRBV6-6 with TRBJ2-7; D gene unclear. From germline, CDR1 is MNHNY and CDR2 SVGAGI (reference sequence). V lost 6 bases and J 3 bases, leaving 3 bases between the germline ends. The CDR3 extends over 10 amino acids. The CDR3 sequence is CASRDYEQYF. The CDR3 coding sequence is TGTGCCAGCAGAGACTACGAGCAGTACTTC.

The V gene is TRBV29-1, the J gene TRBJ2-1; the D gene is possibly TRBD2 (6 bases). CDR3 length: 13 amino acids. From germline, CDR1 is SQVTM and CDR2 ANQGSEA. V lost 8 bases and J lost 6, with 17 bases in between. CDR3 nucleotides: TGCAGCAAGAGGGGCGGGGCGGTCAATGAGCAGTTCTTC. Its translation is CSKRGGAVNEQFF.

The DNA for the CDR3 is TGCGCCAGCACCCAATCCATGACACCAGATACGCAGTATTTT. Its translation: CASTQSMTPDTQYF. The rearrangement joins TRBV5-1 to TRBJ2-3; D uncertain. Per the germline V gene, CDR1 is SGHRS and CDR2 is YFSETQ. CDR3 length: 14 residues. Trimming shortened V by 6 bases and J by 4 bases, and 15 bases separated the two germline ends.

This clone was detected once. The chain joins TRBV27 to TRBJ2-2, with TRBD1 as a possible D gene (7 bases). The V end was cut by 6 bases, the J end by 0 bases, with 20 bases between. The CDR3 totals 18 residues. Germline CDR1 reads MNHEY; CDR2 reads SMNVEV (reference sequence). CDR3 DNA: TGTGCCAGCAGCCTACGGGGGACAGTGGAAACGAACACCGGGGAGCTGTTTTTT. Protein sequence: CASSLRGTVETNTGELFF.

In its sample, this clone was seen a few times. The J gene is TRBJ2-1, the V gene TRBV6-4, with 9 bases that match TRBD1. V shed 2 bases and J 12 bases; nucleotides not matched to a gene: 11. Germline V gives CDR1 MRHNA, CDR2 SNTAGT. The CDR3 extends over 15 amino acids. For the CDR3, the DNA is TGTGCCAGCAGTGACACCAACTCGGGACAGGGTATGCAGTTCTTC. This sequence encodes CASSDTNSGQGMQFF.

V and J are TRBV6-6 and TRBJ1-5; 7 bases align to TRBD1. After removal of 6 bases from V and 11 bases from J, the junction contained 13 bases not matched to a gene. Germline V gene data show CDR1 as MNHNY and CDR2 as SVGAGI (reference sequence). This CDR3 region has 14 residues. CDR3 bases: TGTGCCAGCAGCCGCGGACAGGATTTAATAGCCCAGCATTTT. Translation: CASSRGQDLIAQHF.

The sample holds a few counts of this clone. The CDR3 bases are TGTGCCAGCAGTTTAGGTCAGGGGGCACGTAACAATGAGCAGTTCTTC. Its protein is CASSLGQGARNNEQFF. The chain uses TRBV28 and TRBJ2-1, with 8 bases that match TRBD1. V was pared by 2 bases and J by 5 bases, with 8 bases of the junction left unmatched. The length of the CDR3 is 16 residues. In germline, CDR1 is MDHEN, CDR2 SYDVKM.